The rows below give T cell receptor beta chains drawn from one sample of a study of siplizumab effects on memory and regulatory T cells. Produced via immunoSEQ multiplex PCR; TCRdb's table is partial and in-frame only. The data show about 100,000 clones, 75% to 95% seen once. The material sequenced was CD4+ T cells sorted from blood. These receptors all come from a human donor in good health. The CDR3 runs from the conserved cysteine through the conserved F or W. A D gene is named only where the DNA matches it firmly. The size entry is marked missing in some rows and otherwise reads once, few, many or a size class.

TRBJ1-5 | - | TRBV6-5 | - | TGTGCCAGCAGCCCCTCGGCCAGCAATCAGCCCCAGCATTTT | CASSPSASNQPQHF
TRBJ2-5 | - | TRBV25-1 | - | TGTGCCAGCAGTGAATTTGTGGGGCAAGGGGAGACCCAGTACTTC | CASSEFVGQGETQYF
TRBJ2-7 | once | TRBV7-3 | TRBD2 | TGTGCCAGCAGCTTGCGGGGGGATTCCTACGAGCAGTACTTC | CASSLRGDSYEQYF
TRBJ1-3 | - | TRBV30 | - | TGTGCCTGGACAGGGAGTGGAAACACCATATATTTT | CAWTGSGNTIYF
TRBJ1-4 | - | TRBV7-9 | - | TGTGCCAGCAGTTTCTCGACGGGAACTAATGAAAAACTGTTTTTT | CASSFSTGTNEKLFF
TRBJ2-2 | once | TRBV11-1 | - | TGTGCCAGCAGCTTAGATCGAGGTGGGACCGGGGAGCTGTTTTTT | CASSLDRGGTGELFF
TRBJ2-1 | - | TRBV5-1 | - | TGCGCCAGCAGCTTTTCTACAGGGGGGGACAATGAGCAGTTCTTC | CASSFSTGGDNEQFF
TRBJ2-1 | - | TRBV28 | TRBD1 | TGTGCCAGCAGTTCTCGACAGGGCTACAATGAGCAGTTCTTC | CASSSRQGYNEQFF
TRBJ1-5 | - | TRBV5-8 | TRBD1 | TGTGCCAGCAGTCGAAATACAGGGGTGAGTCAGCCCCAGCATTTT | CASSRNTGVSQPQHF
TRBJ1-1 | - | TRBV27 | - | TGTGCCAGCAGTTTAGTTAAGGGGATTTCTGAAGCTTTCTTT | CASSLVKGISEAFF
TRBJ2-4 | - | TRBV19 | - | TGTGCCAGTAGTATAGGGGGGCTAGCCAAAAACATTCAGTACTTC | CASSIGGLAKNIQYF
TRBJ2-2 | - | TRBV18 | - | TGTGCCAGCTCACCACGTCCTCCTACAGGGTATGACACCGGGGAGCTGTTTTTT | CASSPRPPTGYDTGELFF
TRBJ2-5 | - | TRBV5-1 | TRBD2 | TGCGCCAGCAGCTTAAGGGTAGCGGGGGGTCAAGAGACCCAGTACTTC | CASSLRVAGGQETQYF
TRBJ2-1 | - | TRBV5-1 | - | TGCGCCAGCAGCCCCCCCGGGGGCTCCTACAATGAGCAGTTCTTC | CASSPPGGSYNEQFF
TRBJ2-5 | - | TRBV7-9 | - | TGTGCCAGCAGCCCCGGGTGGGAGACCCAGTACTTC | CASSPGWETQYF
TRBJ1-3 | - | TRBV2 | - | TGTGCCAGCAGTGAGTGGATTTCTGGAAACACCATATATTTT | CASSEWISGNTIYF
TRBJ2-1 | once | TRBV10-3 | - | TGTGCCATCAGTGAGTCAGCCCGGCCTGAGCAGTTCTTC | CAISESARPEQFF
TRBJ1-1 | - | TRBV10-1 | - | TGCGCCACCTGGTCGGAGGACAAGGGCTTT | CATWSEDKGF
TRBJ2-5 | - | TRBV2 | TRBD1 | TGTGCCAGCAGCGGACAGGGGGCGTCAGAGACCCAGTACTTC | CASSGQGASETQYF
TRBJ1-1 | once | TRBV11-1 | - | TGTGCCAGCAGCCCAGTCGGGGGGCGCACTGAAGCTTTCTTT | CASSPVGGRTEAFF
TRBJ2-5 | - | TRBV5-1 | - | TGTGCCAGCAGCTTGGTTGGCCTCCAAGAGACCCAGTACTTC | CASSLVGLQETQYF
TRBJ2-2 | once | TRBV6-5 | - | TGTGCCAGCAGAGCCCCGGGACAAGCAGGCGGGGAGCTGTTTTTT | CASRAPGQAGGELFF